The next 20 T cell receptor beta chains were all read from a single sample in a study of cytomegalovirus exposure and HLA in healthy donors. This table comes from immunoSEQ multiplex PCR, and its TCRdb copy is limited to in-frame clones, with some not included. The table lists 90,000 to 130,000 clones, approximately 85% of them singletons. Sequencing used PBMCs. These receptors all come from a woman aged 18-29 years in good health and CMV-seronegative.

This clone was counted a single time. The same CDR3 also results from other DNA sequences found in this sample. V and J are TRBV30 and TRBJ1-1; 7 nucleotides line up with TRBD1. J was trimmed by 1 base and V by 1 base; bases with no gene match: 0. Germline V gene data show CDR1 as GTSNPN and CDR2 as SVGIG (reference sequence). CDR3 length: 13 residues. The CDR3 region has the DNA TGTGCCTGGAGTGGGACAGGGAACACTGAAGCTTTCTTT. This sequence encodes CAWSGTGNTEAFF.

This sequence joins TRBV11-2 and TRBJ1-5, with 7 positions matching TRBD1. Germline assignment: CDR1 SGHAT and CDR2 FQNNGV. This CDR3 has 15 amino acids. V gave up 6 bases and J gave up 2 bases; unmatched junction bases: 7. This CDR3 is CASSTDRAGNQPQHF. CDR3 nucleotides: TGTGCCAGCAGTACCGACAGGGCTGGCAATCAGCCCCAGCATTTT.

CDR3 nucleotide sequence: TGCGCCAGCAAGAACAGCCCAAACCCTACCTACGAGCAGTACTTC. Protein sequence: CASKNSPNPTYEQYF. The chain recombines TRBV5-1 with TRBJ2-7; D call uncertain. The ends were cut back, 6 bases at V and 2 bases at J, with 18 bases in the middle. Germline V lookup: CDR1 SGHRS, CDR2 YFSETQ. The CDR3 totals 15 residues.

The rearrangement joins TRBV5-1 to TRBJ1-1; D is uncertain. The CDR3 is made up of 13 amino acids. Trimming removed 0 bases at V and 5 bases at J, with 8 bases between. The germline CDR1 and CDR2 sequences are SGHRS and YFSETQ. This chain's CDR3 is CASSLGGGTEAFF. In DNA, the CDR3 is TGCGCCAGCAGCTTGGGGGGAGGGACTGAAGCTTTCTTT.

The chain links TRBV28 to TRBJ1-1, with 7 nucleotides matching TRBD1. The CDR3 has 12 amino acids. The germline CDR1 and CDR2 sequences are MDHEN and SYDVKM. V lost 3 bases to trimming and J lost 6 bases; unmatched junction nucleotides: 1. CDR3 nucleotides: TGTGCCAGCAGTTTGCAGGGGGCTGAAGCTTTCTTT. It yields the protein CASSLQGAEAFF.

The chain recombines TRBV28 with TRBJ1-5; D is unresolved. V dropped 3 bases and J dropped 0 bases, with 33 bases sitting between them. CDR1 and CDR2 (germline): MDHEN, SYDVKM. CDR3 length equals 23 residues. The CDR3 bases are TGTGCCAGCAGTTTCTTCGTCAGACCTGGATCGTTCGGGCTTCGGGGTAGCAATCAGCCCCAGCATTTT. Residues: CASSFFVRPGSFGLRGSNQPQHF.

The chain links TRBV15 to TRBJ2-3; TRBD1 matches at 8 bases. CDR1 LNHNV and CDR2 YYDKDF come from the germline V gene (reference sequence). The V segment lost 5 bases and the J segment 3 bases; nucleotides outside the gene matches: 4. The CDR3 extends over 14 amino acids. The CDR3 spells CATSPDRVTDTQYF. CDR3 bases: TGTGCCACCAGCCCGGACAGGGTAACAGATACGCAGTATTTT.

The gene calls are TRBV5-1 and TRBJ1-1, with D tentatively TRBD1 (6 bases). Trimming took 4 bases from V and 1 from J, leaving 14 bases between them. CDR3 length: 15 amino acids. Germline V gene data show CDR1 as SGHRS and CDR2 as YFSETQ. CDR3 sequence: CASSLGDIENTEAFF. Written as DNA, the CDR3 is TGCGCCAGCAGCCTGGGGGACATTGAGAACACTGAAGCTTTCTTT.

The V call is TRBV6-6, the J call TRBJ2-3, with 8 bases lining up with TRBD2. This CDR3 contains 14 residues. The V gene end was trimmed by 7 bases and the J gene end by 1 base; junction bases not matched to a gene: 4. Per the germline V gene, CDR1 is MNHNY and CDR2 is SVGAGI (reference sequence). CDR3 DNA: TGTGCCAGCACGCTAGCGGGCGGCACAGATACGCAGTATTTT. It codes for CASTLAGGTDTQYF.

This clone came up a few times. The rearrangement uses TRBV14 and TRBJ2-6, with D uncertain. The CDR3 extends over 20 amino acids. Trimming removed 3 bases from V and 0 bases from J, with 21 bases in between. The germline gives CDR1 SGHDN, CDR2 FVKESK. CDR3 loop: CASSHLRSLLVNSGANVLTF. The CDR3 DNA is TGTGCCAGCAGCCATCTCCGTAGCCTACTGGTGAACTCTGGGGCCAACGTCCTGACTTTC.

The chain has TRBV10-3 and TRBJ1-2, with 12 nucleotides matching TRBD1. Per the germline V gene, CDR1 is ENHRY and CDR2 is SYGVKD. The V segment lost 2 bases and the J segment 8 bases; nucleotides outside the gene matches: 6. This CDR3 has 15 residues. The CDR3: CAISEPGTGGWGYTF. The CDR3 nucleotides are TGTGCCATCAGTGAGCCCGGGACAGGGGGCTGGGGCTACACCTTC.

The rearrangement links TRBV27 to TRBJ1-2, with D possibly being TRBD1 (5 bases). V dropped 2 bases and J dropped 8 bases, with 15 bases sitting between them. Germline lookup yields CDR1 MNHEY and CDR2 SMNVEV (reference sequence). The CDR3 runs 14 residues. The CDR3 nucleotides are TGTGCCAGCAGTTTAAGGGGAAATTCTGAGGGCTACACCTTC. It is translated as CASSLRGNSEGYTF.

The gene calls are TRBV5-6 and TRBJ1-6; 10 positions match TRBD1. Per the germline V gene, CDR1 is SGHDT and CDR2 is YYEEEE. The CDR3 spans 15 residues. V was pared by 2 bases and J by 9 bases, with 5 bases of the junction left unmatched. CDR3 DNA sequence: TGTGCCAGCAGCTTCGGGACAGGGGATCGTTCACCCCTCCACTTT. This codes for CASSFGTGDRSPLHF.

The V gene is TRBV27, the J gene TRBJ2-2; 9 positions agree with TRBD1. Germline lookup yields CDR1 MNHEY and CDR2 SMNVEV (reference sequence). CDR3 length: 15 residues. V shed 0 bases and J 7 bases; nucleotides not matched to a gene: 3. The CDR3 loop reads CASSLSGTGIGELFF. The DNA for the CDR3 is TGTGCCAGCAGTTTATCGGGGACAGGGATCGGGGAGCTGTTTTTT.

The chain joins TRBV27 to TRBJ1-1; TRBD1 is a possible D gene (6 bases). Trimming pared 6 bases from V and 0 bases from J, leaving 8 bases between. CDR3 length: 13 residues. Germline CDR1 and CDR2: MNHEY and SMNVEV (reference sequence). DNA of the CDR3: TGTGCCAGCAGACAGGGTGTGAACACTGAAGCTTTCTTT. This translates into CASRQGVNTEAFF.

A single count supports this clone. The J gene is TRBJ2-3, the V gene TRBV11-3, with D unresolved. Germline loops: CDR1 SGHNT, CDR2 YENEEA. This CDR3 has 13 amino acids. Trimming took 1 base from V and 6 from J, leaving 8 bases between them. CDR3 amino acids: CASSLGAQDTQYF. The CDR3 DNA reads as TGTGCCAGCAGCTTAGGCGCACAGGATACGCAGTATTTT. Full variable domain (remainder filled in from reference TRBV11-3 and TRBJ2-3): EAGVVQSPRYKIIEKKQPVAFWCNPISGHNTLYWYLQNLGQGPELLIRYENEEAVDDSQLPKDRFSAERLKGVDSTLKIQPAELGDSAVYLCASSLGAQDTQYFGPGTRLTVL.

The chain combines TRBV18 with TRBJ2-7, with 11 bases fitting TRBD2. The CDR3 has 18 amino acids. The germline V gene encodes CDR1 KGHSH and CDR2 LQKENI. V dropped 1 base and J dropped 0; count of bases not matched to a gene: 8. CDR3: CASSPRSSGGLSSYEQYF. The CDR3 region has the DNA TGTGCCAGCTCACCACGGTCTAGCGGGGGGCTGAGCTCCTACGAGCAGTACTTC.

CDR3 in amino acids: CASSLETTMRENIQYF. Here the CDR3 DNA reads TGTGCCAGCAGCTTGGAAACGACCATGAGGGAAAACATTCAGTACTTC. The chain combines TRBV5-6 with TRBJ2-4; D might be TRBD2 (5 bases). Germline V CDR1 and CDR2: SGHDT, YYEEEE. The ends were cut back, 0 bases at V and 5 bases at J, with 15 bases in the middle. The CDR3 loop spans 16 amino acids.

The rearrangement uses TRBV19 and TRBJ2-1, with TRBD1 matching over 8 bases. The CDR3 extends over 15 amino acids. Germline CDR1 reads LNHDA; CDR2 reads SQIVND (reference sequence). V shed 9 bases and J 7 bases; nucleotides not matched to a gene: 14. CDR3: CASNPSGGEGNEQFF. The CDR3 DNA reads TGTGCCAGCAATCCCTCAGGGGGCGAAGGGAATGAGCAGTTCTTC. Full variable domain (outside the CDR3, taken from reference TRBV19 and TRBJ2-1): DGGITQSPKYLFRKEGQNVTLSCEQNLNHDAMYWYRQDPGQGLRLIYYSQIVNDFQKGDIAEGYSVSREKKESFPLTVTSAQKNPTAFYLCASNPSGGEGNEQFFGPGTRLTVL.

The V and J genes are TRBV27 and TRBJ2-2; the match to TRBD2 covers 14 bases. CDR3 length equals 17 residues. The trim removed 4 bases at V and 6 bases at J, leaving 7 bases unmatched. Germline values: CDR1 MNHEY, CDR2 SMNVEV (reference sequence). The CDR3: CASSSGLAGAKAGELFF. CDR3 nucleotide sequence: TGTGCCAGCAGTTCGGGACTAGCGGGGGCAAAAGCCGGGGAGCTGTTTTTT.